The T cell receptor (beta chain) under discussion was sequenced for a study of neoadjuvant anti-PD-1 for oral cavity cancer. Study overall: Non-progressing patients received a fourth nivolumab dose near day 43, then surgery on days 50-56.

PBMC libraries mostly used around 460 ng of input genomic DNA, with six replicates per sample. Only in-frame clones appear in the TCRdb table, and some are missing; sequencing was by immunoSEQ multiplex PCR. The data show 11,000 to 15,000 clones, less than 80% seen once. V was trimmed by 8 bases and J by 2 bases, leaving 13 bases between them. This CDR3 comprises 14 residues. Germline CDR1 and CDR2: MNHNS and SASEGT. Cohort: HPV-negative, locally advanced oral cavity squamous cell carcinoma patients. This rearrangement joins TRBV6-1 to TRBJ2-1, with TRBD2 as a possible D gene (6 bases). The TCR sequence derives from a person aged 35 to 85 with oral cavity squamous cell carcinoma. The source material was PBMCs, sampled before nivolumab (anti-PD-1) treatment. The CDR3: CASGGAGAYNEQFF. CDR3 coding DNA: TGTGCCAGCGGAGGGGCTGGGGCCTACAATGAGCAGTTCTTC.